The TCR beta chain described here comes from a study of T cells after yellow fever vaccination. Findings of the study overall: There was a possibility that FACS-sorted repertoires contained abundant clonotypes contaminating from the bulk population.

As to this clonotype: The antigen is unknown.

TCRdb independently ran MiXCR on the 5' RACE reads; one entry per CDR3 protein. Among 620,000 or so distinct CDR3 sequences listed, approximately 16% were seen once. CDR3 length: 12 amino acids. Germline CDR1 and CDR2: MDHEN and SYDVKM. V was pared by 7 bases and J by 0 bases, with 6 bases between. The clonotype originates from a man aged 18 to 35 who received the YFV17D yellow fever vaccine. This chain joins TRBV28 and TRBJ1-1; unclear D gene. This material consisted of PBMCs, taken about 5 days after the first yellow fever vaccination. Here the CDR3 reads CASTDMNTEAFF. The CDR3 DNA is TGTGCCAGCACAGACATGAACACTGAAGCTTTCTTT.